This paragraph reports one T cell receptor (beta chain). This specimen comes from a study of low-dose radiotherapy and immunotherapy resistance in tumors. Study details: A total of 6.5 Gy was given to Cohort 1 as 0.5 Gy per fraction every 2 weeks. From cycle 1 day 1, patients took oral aspirin 300 mg every day for four cycles.

V was pared by 2 bases and J by 7 bases, with 17 bases between. The CDR3 is made up of 15 amino acids. The germline gives CDR1 SGHTA, CDR2 FQGNSA. The time point is: after trial treatment. Treatment indicated: LDRT plus nivolumab, ipilimumab, low-dose cyclophosphamide and aspirin (RACIN trial). Donors received nivolumab, ipilimumab, aspirin, low-dose cyclophosphamide and low-dose radiotherapy. First-strand cDNA relied on TRAV- and TRBV-specific primers spanning alpha and beta chains. The TCRs were subjected to amplification over roughly 20 PCR cycles employing a constant-region primer in conjunction with a V-primer adapter. TCRdb fed the reads into MiXCR, producing one record per CDR3 protein. The sample records about 84,000 distinct CDR3 sequences, 15% to 20% being singletons.

The sequences come from PBMCs, collected after low-dose radiotherapy plus immunotherapy. This receptor was taken from a male donor with prostate cancer. The V call is TRBV7-2, the J call TRBJ2-5; D may be TRBD1 or TRBD2 (5 bases each). The DNA for the CDR3 is TGTGCCAGCAGCTTACAGTCGGGGCAGCACGCGACCCAGTACTTC. It specifies CASSLQSGQHATQYF. Filled out from reference TRBV7-2 and TRBJ2-5, the complete variable domain reads GAGVSQSPSNKVTEKGKDVELRCDPISGHTALYWYRQSLGQGLEFLIYFQGNSAPDKSGLPSDRFSAERTGGSVSTLTIQRTQQEDSAVYLCASSLQSGQHATQYFGPGTRLLVL.